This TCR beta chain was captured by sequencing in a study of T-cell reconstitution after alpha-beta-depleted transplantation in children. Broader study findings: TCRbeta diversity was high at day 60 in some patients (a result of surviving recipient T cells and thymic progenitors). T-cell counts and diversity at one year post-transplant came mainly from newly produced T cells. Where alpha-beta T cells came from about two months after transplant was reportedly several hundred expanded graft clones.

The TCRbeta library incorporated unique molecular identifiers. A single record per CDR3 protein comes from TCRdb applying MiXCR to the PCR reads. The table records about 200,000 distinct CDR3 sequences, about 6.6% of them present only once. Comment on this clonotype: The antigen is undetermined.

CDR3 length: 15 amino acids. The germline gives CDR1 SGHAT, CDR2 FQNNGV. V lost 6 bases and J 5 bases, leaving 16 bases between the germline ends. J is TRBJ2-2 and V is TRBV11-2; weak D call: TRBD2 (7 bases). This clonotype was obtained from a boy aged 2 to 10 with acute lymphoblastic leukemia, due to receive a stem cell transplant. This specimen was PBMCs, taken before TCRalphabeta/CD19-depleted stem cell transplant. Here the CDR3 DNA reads TGTGCCAGCAGGCAAACCGGGGGGCGAACCGGGGAGCTGTTTTTT. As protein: CASRQTGGRTGELFF. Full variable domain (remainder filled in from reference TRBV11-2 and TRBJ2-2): EAGVAQSPRYKIIEKRQSVAFWCNPISGHATLYWYQQILGQGPKLLIQFQNNGVVDDSQLPKDRFSAERLKGVDSTLKIQPAKLEDSAVYLCASRQTGGRTGELFFGEGSRLTVL.